This TCR beta chain was found in a study of cytomegalovirus exposure and HLA in healthy donors. Notes on the study in general: Follow-up analysis found HLA locus-dependent TCR association rates, highest for DRB1 and lowest for HLA-C. The study designated about 180 TCR beta chains cytomegalovirus-associated. For most TCR beta V segments, an earlier analysis put the productive rate at about 87% or about 30% of the time.

CDR3 length equals 14 residues. CDR1 SGDLS and CDR2 YYNGEE come from the germline V gene. Trimming removed 4 bases at V and 4 bases at J, with 14 bases between. 13 Jbeta primers and 60 Vbeta primers were used for the PCR. In the study's own analysis: There were 80 million to 95 million unique TCR beta chains by a later count, and 8.5 million to 14 million of them were shared. Repertoires were generated with immunoSEQ multiplex PCR, while TCRdb's copy carries only in-frame clones and drops some. That table is the source of V, J and clone size, and D and trimming were worked out from the DNA. Of 150,000 to 200,000 clones listed, more than 60% are singletons. Turning to this clone: As yet, its antigen is unknown.

This sequence joins TRBV9 and TRBJ1-2; weak D call: TRBD1 (5 bases). This clonotype was obtained from a human donor in good health. The specimen sequenced was PBMCs. For the CDR3, the DNA is TGTGCCAGCAGCAAAAGTACAGGCCGCTATGGCTACACCTTC. Amino acids: CASSKSTGRYGYTF.